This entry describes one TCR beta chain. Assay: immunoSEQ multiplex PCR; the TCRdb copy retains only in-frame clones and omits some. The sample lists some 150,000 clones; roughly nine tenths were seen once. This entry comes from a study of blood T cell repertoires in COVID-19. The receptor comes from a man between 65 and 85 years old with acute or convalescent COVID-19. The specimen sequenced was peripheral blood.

In DNA, the CDR3 is TGTGCCAGCAGCTTAGTTGGGGCAGGGGCTAAGACCCAGTACTTC. Protein product: CASSLVGAGAKTQYF. The V gene is TRBV7-2, the J gene TRBJ2-5, with D possibly being TRBD1 (6 bases). Looked up from germline, CDR1 is SGHTA and CDR2 is FQGNSA. The CDR3 has 15 residues. V lost 1 base to trimming and J lost 6 bases, with 15 bases between them.